This T cell receptor (beta chain) was captured by sequencing in a study of graft-versus-host responses after intestinal transplantation. Profiled with immunoSEQ multiplex PCR; TCRdb holds only in-frame clones, not every one. This sample yields 43,000 or so clones, of which over 80% are seen a single time; less than 6% belongs to the top ten. V was clipped by 1 base and J by 4 bases; unmatched bases: 9. Germline V CDR1 and CDR2: SGDLS, YYNGEE. The CDR3 length is 17 residues. This rearrangement joins TRBV9 to TRBJ2-7, with 12 bases aligning to TRBD1. The clonotype was recovered from a human patient who received an intestinal transplant, so some T cells may come from the graft donor. Sequenced material: PBMCs, taken about 800 days after a first intestinal transplant, on the day of a second. This chain's CDR3 is CASSVSPGTGGAYEQYF. The CDR3, as DNA: TGTGCCAGCAGCGTAAGCCCCGGGACAGGGGGCGCGTACGAGCAGTACTTC.